These 30 T cell receptor beta chains share one sample of origin, sequenced in a study of blood T cell repertoires in COVID-19. Libraries were prepared by immunoSEQ multiplex PCR; TCRdb keeps only in-frame clonotypes and omits some of them. There are 200,000 to 250,000 clones in the sample; 80% to 85% occur only once, and 5.5% to 7.5% lies in the top ten. The sample was PBMCs or T cells enriched from blood (not recorded which). The receptors were gathered from a woman aged 35 to 49 who had recovered from COVID-19.

The chain uses TRBV11-2 and TRBJ2-1; D is ambiguous. V lost 3 bases, J lost 6 bases, and 12 bases lay in between. Germline V lookup: CDR1 SGHAT, CDR2 FQNNGV. This CDR3 region has 14 residues. Here the CDR3 reads CASSFRITTNEQFF. The CDR3 region has the DNA TGTGCCAGCAGCTTCAGGATTACAACCAATGAGCAGTTCTTC.

The rearrangement links TRBV28 to TRBJ2-7, with 8 positions matching TRBD1. Germline values: CDR1 MDHEN, CDR2 SYDVKM. With 3 bases clipped from V and 0 bases from J, the junction kept 4 bases outside the gene matches. The CDR3 is made up of 15 amino acids. The CDR3 reads CASSFGGQGSYEQYF. The CDR3 coding sequence is TGTGCCAGCAGTTTCGGAGGACAGGGCTCCTACGAGCAGTACTTC.

This rearrangement joins TRBV5-1 to TRBJ1-5; TRBD1 might be the D (6 bases). With 4 bases removed from V and 2 bases from J, the gap between germline ends came to 16 bases. This CDR3 is 16 amino acids long. Per germline, CDR1 SGHRS and CDR2 YFSETQ. In DNA form, the CDR3 reads TGCGCCAGCAGCGCCAGTGCGGGGGCGGGCAATCAGCCCCAGCATTTT. This encodes CASSASAGAGNQPQHF.

Only one count was recorded for this clone. The rearrangement uses TRBV28 and TRBJ2-3; D is perhaps TRBD2 (6 bases). The germline V gene encodes CDR1 MDHEN and CDR2 SYDVKM. The length of the CDR3 is 14 residues. V was cut by 1 base and J by 1 base, with 6 bases left in between. CDR3 nucleotide sequence: TGTGCCAGCAGTTTATCGGGGGGCACAGATACGCAGTATTTT. Its protein is CASSLSGGTDTQYF.

The CDR3 here is CSAQDRVSAFF. The CDR3 bases are TGCAGTGCTCAAGACAGGGTCTCAGCTTTCTTT. The chain uses TRBV20-1 and TRBJ1-1, with 7 bases fitting TRBD1. CDR3 size: 11 residues. Per germline, CDR1 DFQATT and CDR2 SNEGSKA (reference sequence). Trimming removed 5 bases from V and 10 bases from J; junction bases left unmatched: 7.

The CDR3 protein is CASSRWTGEMGDYGYTF. CDR3 in DNA: TGTGCCAGCAGCCGCTGGACAGGGGAAATGGGAGACTATGGCTACACCTTC. This chain connects TRBV5-6 to TRBJ1-2, with 9 bases fitting TRBD1. This CDR3 contains 17 residues. Germline V CDR1 and CDR2: SGHDT, YYEEEE. V was clipped by 4 bases and J by 3 bases; unmatched bases: 13.

The chain couples TRBV12-2 to TRBJ2-5; TRBD1 reflects the table's D call only, with no check against the DNA. TRBV12-2 is recorded as a pseudogene. This CDR3 has 16 residues. The CDR3 DNA reads TGTGCAAGTCGCTTAGCAGAAAACAGGGGACAAGAGACCCAGTACTTC. Translating gives CASRLAENRGQETQYF.

The rearrangement links TRBV5-1 to TRBJ2-7; D is possibly TRBD1 (5 bases). There are 14 residues in the CDR3. Deletions cut 0 bases from V and 3 bases from J, with 10 bases between. Germline V gene sequence: CDR1 SGHRS, CDR2 YFSETQ. The DNA for the CDR3 is TGCGCCAGCAGCTTGGAGAAGGGGAACTACGAGCAGTACTTC. This gives the protein CASSLEKGNYEQYF.

The J gene is TRBJ2-3, the V gene TRBV12-5, with TRBD2 identical over 7 bases. Germline assignment: CDR1 LGHNT and CDR2 FRNRAP. The trim removed 0 bases at V and 0 bases at J, leaving 9 bases unmatched. This CDR3 contains 18 residues. DNA for the CDR3: TGTGCTAGTGGTTTGGTATTCCTTGGCGGGAGAAGCACAGATACGCAGTATTTT. It yields the protein CASGLVFLGGRSTDTQYF. The full variable domain, with the rest looked up from reference TRBV12-5 and TRBJ2-3, is DARVTQTPRHKVTEMGQEVTMRCQPILGHNTVFWYRQTMMQGLELLAYFRNRAPLDDSGMPKDRFSAEMPDATLATLKIQPSEPRDSAVYFCASGLVFLGGRSTDTQYFGPGTRLTVL.

This clone was recorded many times. The chain uses TRBV9 and TRBJ2-1, with TRBD2 matching 8 bases. J lost 8 bases, V lost 4 bases, and 14 bases had no gene match. CDR1 and CDR2 from the germline V gene are SGDLS and YYNGEE. CDR3 length: 16 amino acids. Here the CDR3 reads CASSQTHGRATDEQFF. The CDR3 region has the DNA TGTGCCAGCAGCCAGACCCACGGGAGGGCTACCGATGAGCAGTTCTTC.

This chain uses TRBV7-2 with TRBJ2-7, with D perhaps TRBD2 (6 bases). Germline CDR1 SGHTA, CDR2 FQGNSA. V lost 0 bases, J lost 1 base, and 16 bases lay in between. The CDR3 covers 17 residues. This chain's CDR3 is CASSLARWGGASYEQYF. Written as DNA, the CDR3 is TGTGCCAGCAGCTTAGCCCGATGGGGCGGGGCTTCCTACGAGCAGTACTTC.

This clone occurred a few times. The chain carries TRBV12-3 or TRBV12-4 and TRBJ1-6; D gene unclear. The CDR3 length is 12 residues. V lost 1 base, J lost 13 bases, and 8 bases lay in between. CDR3 sequence: CASSLESSPLHF. The CDR3 DNA follows: TGTGCCAGCAGTTTAGAATCTTCCCCCCTCCACTTT.

The chain recombines TRBV7-9 with TRBJ2-3, with D unresolved. The CDR3 is 14 amino acids. V gave up 1 base and J gave up 2 bases, with 7 bases separating them. Germline CDR1 is SEHNR and CDR2 is FQNEAQ (reference sequence). The CDR3 loop reads CASSLVWATDTQYF. CDR3 bases: TGTGCCAGCAGCTTAGTTTGGGCCACAGATACGCAGTATTTT.

The chain employs TRBV10-3 and TRBJ2-7; 11 bases agree with TRBD2. Germline lookup yields CDR1 ENHRY and CDR2 SYGVKD. The CDR3 is 14 amino acids. J gave up 4 bases and V 3 bases, and 2 bases lay outside the gene matches. CDR3 bases: TGTGCCATCAGTGAACTAGCGGGAGAATACGAGCAGTACTTC. Translated, it gives CAISELAGEYEQYF.

The rearrangement uses TRBV5-1 and TRBJ1-5, with a tentative D call TRBD1 (5 bases). Trimming stripped 0 bases from V and 2 bases from J, with 15 bases between. The germline V gene has CDR1 SGHRS and CDR2 YFSETQ. The CDR3 loop spans 17 amino acids. CDR3 nucleotide sequence: TGCGCCAGCAGCTTGGCGCCTGCGGGGGAGGGCAATCAGCCCCAGCATTTT. It codes for CASSLAPAGEGNQPQHF.

The chain combines TRBV18 with TRBJ1-4, with D unresolved. This CDR3 contains 12 residues. Trimming took off 6 bases at V and 8 bases at J, with 10 bases between the two ends. Germline CDR1 KGHSH, CDR2 LQKENI. CDR3 amino acids: CASSSSREKLFF. Here the CDR3 DNA reads TGTGCCAGCTCCTCGTCGAGGGAAAAACTGTTTTTT.

The chain carries TRBV2 and TRBJ2-1; 10 nucleotides line up with TRBD1. The CDR3 contains 16 residues. Trimming at V came to 6 bases and at J to 6 bases, leaving 11 bases not matched to a gene. CDR1 and CDR2 (germline): SNHLY, FYNNEI. The CDR3 DNA reads TGTGCCAGCAGCAAAACCGGGACAGGGGTCCGCAATGAGCAGTTCTTC. It translates to CASSKTGTGVRNEQFF.

V is TRBV21-1 and J is TRBJ2-7; TRBD1 was called by the table and not checked on the DNA. TRBV21-1 is annotated as a pseudogene. There are 15 residues in the CDR3. The CDR3 region has the DNA TGTGCCAGCAGGCTACCGAGGGGGACAGGGGAAGAGCAGTACGTC. The encoded protein is CASRLPRGTGEEQYV.

This sequence joins TRBV5-1 and TRBJ1-2, with 8 bases identical to TRBD1. There are 15 residues in the CDR3. J was trimmed by 6 bases and V by 0 bases; bases with no gene match: 7. Germline V gives CDR1 SGHRS, CDR2 YFSETQ. CDR3 nucleotide sequence: TGCGCCAGCAGCTTGGTGTCCCAGGGGGCACATGGCTACACCTTC. Translated, it gives CASSLVSQGAHGYTF.

This chain's CDR3 is CASSHGTINVYGYTF. The DNA of the CDR3 is TGTGCCAGCAGCCACGGGACAATTAATGTCTATGGCTACACCTTC. The genes are TRBV11-3 and TRBJ1-2, with D maybe TRBD1 (6 bases). This CDR3 has 15 residues. V was clipped by 5 bases and J by 4 bases, with 17 bases between them. Germline V gene data show CDR1 as SGHNT and CDR2 as YENEEA.

The chain recombines TRBV11-2 with TRBJ2-3; D remains unclear. Germline lookup yields CDR1 SGHAT and CDR2 FQNNGV. The length of the CDR3 is 14 residues. Trimming took 3 bases from V and 5 from J, leaving 12 bases between them. The chain's CDR3 is CASSLTRGGDTQYF. The CDR3, as DNA: TGTGCCAGCAGCTTGACCCGTGGCGGAGATACGCAGTATTTT.

This clone occurred a few times. V and J are TRBV6-6 and TRBJ2-3; the match to TRBD1 covers 8 bases. CDR1 is MNHNY, CDR2 SVGAGI, per germline (reference sequence). This CDR3 has 15 residues. The V and J ends lost 6 bases and 4 bases, in that order; junction bases with no gene match: 9. CDR3 region: CASRTDRATPDTQYF. CDR3 bases: TGTGCCAGCAGAACGGACAGGGCGACTCCAGATACGCAGTATTTT.

This chain joins TRBV7-9 and TRBJ2-2, with a weak D call TRBD2 (6 bases). This CDR3 comprises 15 residues. V gave up 5 bases and J gave up 6 bases, with 16 bases separating them. Germline V CDR1 and CDR2: SEHNR, FQNEAQ (reference sequence). The CDR3, as DNA: TGTGCCAGCAGCGTCGGCCTAGGAGGGGCCGGGGAGCTGTTTTTT. It translates to CASSVGLGGAGELFF.

The chain uses TRBV7-2 and TRBJ1-5; D is undetermined. V gave up 4 bases and J gave up 9 bases, with 13 bases separating them. The CDR3 covers 13 residues. CDR1 SGHTA and CDR2 FQGNSA come from the germline V gene. Here the CDR3 DNA reads TGTGCCAGCAGCTACAAGCAGGTCGGGCCCCAGCATTTT. The encoded protein is CASSYKQVGPQHF.

The rearrangement uses TRBV4-1 and TRBJ2-6; D is unresolved. The germline gives CDR1 MGHRA, CDR2 YSYEKL. V was cut by 0 bases and J by 1 base, with 7 bases left in between. The CDR3 has 16 amino acids. The CDR3 protein is CASSQEAGSGANVLTF. The CDR3 DNA reads TGCGCCAGCAGCCAAGAGGCAGGTTCTGGGGCCAACGTCCTGACTTTC.

This clone has just a few counts. V usage is TRBV30 and J usage is TRBJ2-7; no definite D call. Trimming took off 0 bases at V and 3 bases at J, with 12 bases between the two ends. Germline CDR1 and CDR2: GTSNPN and SVGIG (reference sequence). The CDR3 extends over 14 amino acids. This chain's CDR3 is CAWSVLYGDYEQYF. The CDR3 DNA sequence: TGTGCCTGGAGTGTACTCTACGGAGACTACGAGCAGTACTTC.

The CDR3 is CASSLYRFANTGELFF. The CDR3 DNA reads as TGTGCCAGCAGCTTATACAGGTTCGCGAACACCGGGGAGCTGTTTTTT. J is TRBJ2-2 and V is TRBV7-3; D possibly corresponds to TRBD1 (5 bases). Trimming took off 2 bases at V and 0 bases at J, with 10 bases between the two ends. This CDR3 region has 16 residues. The germline V gene encodes CDR1 SGHTA and CDR2 FQGTGA.

In DNA, the CDR3 is TGTGCCAGCAGCGCCGACAGGGCGGGATACGAGCAGTACTTC. Translating it yields CASSADRAGYEQYF. The J gene is TRBJ2-7, the V gene TRBV9; weak D call: TRBD1 (7 bases). The germline V gene encodes CDR1 SGDLS and CDR2 YYNGEE. V lost 3 bases to trimming and J lost 4 bases, with 14 bases between them. This CDR3 is 14 amino acids long.

This rearrangement joins TRBV29-1 to TRBJ1-3; D possibly corresponds to TRBD1 (6 bases). The V and J ends lost 7 bases and 2 bases respectively, with 15 bases between them. The CDR3 length is 14 residues. Germline V gives CDR1 SQVTM, CDR2 ANQGSEA. CDR3 bases: TGCAGCGCCCAACCTTCAGGGGCTGGAAACACCATATATTTT. Protein: CSAQPSGAGNTIYF.

V and J are TRBV24-1 and TRBJ2-6, with D maybe TRBD2 (5 bases). Trimming stripped 9 bases from V and 4 bases from J, with 15 bases between. The CDR3 covers 15 residues. Germline V lookup: CDR1 KGHDR, CDR2 SFDVKD. The chain's CDR3 is CATAAATGGANVLTF. CDR3 in DNA: TGTGCCACCGCGGCAGCGACGGGAGGGGCCAACGTCCTGACTTTC.